Sequencing of this T cell receptor (beta chain) was carried out in a study of control samples from healthy donors and cancer patients. The table came from immunoSEQ multiplex PCR; TCRdb's copy has only in-frame clones and leaves some out. The repertoire holds some 100,000 clones, 75% to 95% seen once, with 3.5% to 4.5% in the top ten. Sequencing was carried out using blood. The origin of this receptor is a human donor in good health. The donor label of this sample is uncertain.

CDR3 sequence (DNA): TGTGCCAGCAGCTTAGCCCCTAACTCGGGGTTCCTCCACTTT. This codes for CASSLAPNSGFLHF. The rearrangement links TRBV7-9 to TRBJ1-6; no reliable D call. The CDR3 contains 14 residues. The germline V and J ends were trimmed by 0 bases and 15 bases, with 15 bases remaining between them. Germline-derived CDR1 and CDR2 are SEHNR and FQNEAQ (reference sequence).